This is a list of T cell receptor beta chains from one sample in a study of cytomegalovirus exposure and HLA in healthy donors. TCRdb's table, derived via immunoSEQ multiplex PCR, lists solely in-frame clones and lacks some. This sample has about 150,000 clones, with more than 65% found just once. Sequenced sample: PBMCs. The receptor source for this set is a man in his fifties or sixties in good health and CMV-seropositive. Each CDR3 is given with its conserved first and last residue. A D gene is named only where the DNA matches it firmly. The size of a clone is reported for some rows only, either as once, few or many, or as a class for expanded clones.

CASSQDRGRPDTQYF TGTGCCAGCAGCCAAGACAGGGGAAGACCAGATACGCAGTATTTT once TRBJ2-3 TRBV5-4 TRBD1
CSVTPLSGRRTDTQYF TGCAGCGTCACCCCCCTTAGCGGGAGGAGGACAGATACGCAGTATTTT NA TRBJ2-3 TRBV29-1 TRBD2
CASGQGGSGYGYTF TGTGCCTCGGGGCAGGGGGGCTCCGGCTATGGCTACACCTTC NA TRBJ1-2 TRBV19 TRBD1
CASSPGSGGEQYF TGTGCCAGCTCACCGGGGTCAGGGGGAGAGCAGTACTTC NA TRBJ2-7 TRBV18 TRBD1
CASKGVVLSTDTQYF TGCGCCAGCAAGGGGGTAGTCCTAAGTACAGATACGCAGTATTTT few TRBJ2-3 TRBV5-1 NA
CASSVDRNTEAFF TGCGCCAGCAGCGTCGACAGGAACACTGAAGCTTTCTTT few TRBJ1-1 TRBV5-1 NA
CASSNGQGSHEQYF TGTGCCAGCAGTAACGGACAGGGTTCCCACGAGCAGTACTTC few TRBJ2-7 TRBV6-7 TRBD1
CASSTDRVGNTEAFF TGTGCCAGCAGTACCGACAGGGTAGGGAACACTGAAGCTTTCTTT NA TRBJ1-1 TRBV6-5 TRBD1
CASSLGQGGYTIYF TGTGCCAGCAGCCTTGGACAGGGCGGCTACACCATATATTTT NA TRBJ1-3 TRBV6-1 TRBD1
CASTKTGAEETQYF TGTGCCAGCACTAAGACAGGGGCCGAAGAGACCCAGTACTTC NA TRBJ2-5 TRBV6-6 TRBD1
CASSFTRTENTEAFF TGTGCCAGCAGCTTTACCCGGACTGAAAACACTGAAGCTTTCTTT NA TRBJ1-1 TRBV7-9 NA
CASSPRTSGRNTGEPFF TGTGCCAGCAGCCCCCGGACTAGCGGGAGAAACACCGGGGAGCCGTTTTTT once TRBJ2-2 TRBV9 TRBD2
CASSRTGGGTNEKLFF TGCGCCAGCAGTCGGACAGGGGGAGGAACTAATGAAAAACTGTTTTTT NA TRBJ1-4 TRBV5-1 TRBD1
CASSLGQSFYEQYF TGTGCCAGCAGCTTGGGACAGTCATTCTACGAGCAGTACTTC NA TRBJ2-7 TRBV7-9 TRBD1
CAWSSKQEFSYEQYF TGTGCCTGGAGTTCTAAACAGGAGTTCTCCTACGAGCAGTACTTC NA TRBJ2-7 TRBV30 NA
CASSGEGGLSNQPQHF TGTGCCAGCAGCGGCGAGGGAGGGTTGAGCAATCAGCCCCAGCATTTT NA TRBJ1-5 TRBV9 NA
CASSFQGTDTQYF TGTGCCAGCAGTTTCCAGGGCACAGATACGCAGTATTTT few TRBJ2-3 TRBV27 NA
CASSGLDRNQPQHF TGTGCCAGCAGTGGCCTCGACAGAAATCAGCCCCAGCATTTT NA TRBJ1-5 TRBV2 NA
CASSIRWTGGLREQYF TGTGCCAGCAGTATCCGATGGACAGGGGGGCTACGCGAGCAGTACTTC NA TRBJ2-7 TRBV27 TRBD1
CASSGAGGTEAFF TGCGCCAGCAGTGGGGCAGGGGGCACTGAAGCTTTCTTT once TRBJ1-1 TRBV5-1 TRBD1
CASSSLEGTGELFF TGCGCCAGCAGCTCCCTAGAGGGCACCGGGGAGCTGTTTTTT NA TRBJ2-2 TRBV5-1 NA
CASLSLPAGGRNEQFF TGTGCCAGCCTCAGCCTCCCAGCGGGGGGCCGCAATGAGCAGTTCTTC NA TRBJ2-1 TRBV7-9 TRBD2
CASSVAPDYYDTQYF TGTGCCAGCAGCGTAGCTCCCGACTATTACGATACGCAGTATTTT NA TRBJ2-3 TRBV9 NA
CASTPGSRNEQYF TGTGCCAGCACCCCGGGATCGAGAAACGAGCAGTACTTC once TRBJ2-7 TRBV6-6 NA
CASRRPGQNEKLFF TGTGCCAGCAGGAGACCAGGGCAGAATGAAAAACTGTTTTTT NA TRBJ1-4 TRBV27 NA
CASSLRAGTSGFNEQFF TGCGCCAGCAGCTTGAGGGCCGGGACTAGCGGATTCAATGAGCAGTTCTTC NA TRBJ2-1 TRBV5-1 TRBD2
CASSLAGKARTQYF TGTGCCAGCAGCTTGGCCGGGAAAGCGAGGACCCAGTACTTC NA TRBJ2-5 TRBV5-6 NA
CSAWTGANEKLFF TGCAGCGCCTGGACAGGTGCTAATGAAAAACTGTTTTTT few TRBJ1-4 TRBV29-1 TRBD1
CSVGGGAGQETQYF TGCAGCGTTGGCGGGGGGGCCGGGCAAGAGACCCAGTACTTC NA TRBJ2-5 TRBV29-1 TRBD2
CASSFLAGAGDTQYF NA NA TRBJ2-3 TRBV28 NA
CASRSDKGTYLSYNSPLHF TGTGCCAGCAGATCCGACAAGGGGACTTACCTCTCCTATAATTCACCCCTCCACTTT NA TRBJ1-6 TRBV7-9 NA
CASSLGGTGMQTQYF TGCGCCAGCAGCTTGGGTGGGACAGGGATGCAGACCCAGTACTTC once TRBJ2-5 TRBV5-1 TRBD1
CASSHRTGVAYEQYF TGTGCCAGCAGCCATCGGACAGGGGTGGCCTACGAGCAGTACTTC once TRBJ2-7 TRBV7-8 TRBD1
CARSHRGYSYNEQFF TGTGCCAGAAGCCATCGGGGGTACTCCTACAATGAGCAGTTCTTC NA TRBJ2-1 TRBV5-3 NA
CASSPLPGTGRLHYGYTF TGTGCCAGCAGTCCACTCCCCGGGACAGGGCGTCTTCACTATGGCTACACCTTC NA TRBJ1-2 TRBV28 TRBD1
CAWSPRVTNGYTF TGTGCCTGGAGTCCCCGGGTCACCAATGGCTACACCTTC NA TRBJ1-2 TRBV30 NA
CASSLGDGGATGELFF TGTGCCAGCAGCTTGGGGGATGGCGGGGCCACCGGGGAGCTGTTTTTT NA TRBJ2-2 TRBV5-4 NA
CASSLASGSNEQFF TGTGCCAGCAGCCTAGCTAGCGGGAGCAATGAGCAGTTCTTC few TRBJ2-1 TRBV11-2 TRBD2
CASSLTAGLTDTQYF TGCGCCAGCAGCTTGACGGCAGGTCTAACAGATACGCAGTATTTT NA TRBJ2-3 TRBV5-1 NA
CASSQVTGGTYEQYF TGCGCCAGCAGCCAAGTAACAGGGGGGACCTACGAGCAGTACTTC few TRBJ2-7 TRBV4-1 TRBD1
CASSYPTGRNTEAFF TGTGCCAGCAGTTATCCGACAGGCCGGAACACTGAAGCTTTCTTT NA TRBJ1-1 TRBV28 NA
CAQTGGDGYTF TGTGCCCAAACAGGGGGCGATGGCTACACCTTC NA TRBJ1-2 TRBV30 TRBD1
CASSYGQFVSGNTIYF TGTGCCAGCAGTTACGGTCAGTTTGTTTCTGGAAACACCATATATTTT NA TRBJ1-3 TRBV6-6 NA
CASSGTPGQGLRGANVLTF TGTGCCAGCAGCGGGACACCGGGACAGGGTTTGCGGGGGGCCAACGTCCTGACTTTC NA TRBJ2-6 TRBV9 TRBD1
CASSIRREPQHF TGTGCCAGTAGTATCCGACGGGAGCCCCAGCATTTT NA TRBJ1-5 TRBV19 NA
CASDLYPRARGYGYTF TGTGCCAGCGACCTTTATCCGAGGGCGCGGGGCTATGGCTACACCTTC NA TRBJ1-2 TRBV28 NA
CASSYSGGPQETQYF TGTGCCAGCAGTTACTCGGGGGGTCCCCAAGAGACCCAGTACTTC once TRBJ2-5 TRBV6-5 NA